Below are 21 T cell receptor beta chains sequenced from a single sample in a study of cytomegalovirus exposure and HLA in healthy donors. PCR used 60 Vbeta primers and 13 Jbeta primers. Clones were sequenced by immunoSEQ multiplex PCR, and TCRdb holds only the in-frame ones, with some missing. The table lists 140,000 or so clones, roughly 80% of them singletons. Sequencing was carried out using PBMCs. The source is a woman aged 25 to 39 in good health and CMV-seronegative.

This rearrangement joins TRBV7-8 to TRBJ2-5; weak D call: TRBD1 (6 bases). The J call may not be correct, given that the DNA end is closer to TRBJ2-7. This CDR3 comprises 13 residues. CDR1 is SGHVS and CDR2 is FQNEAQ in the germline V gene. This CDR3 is CASSSGRGYEQYF. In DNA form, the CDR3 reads TGTGCCAGCAGCTCCGGCAGGGGCTACGAGCAGTACTTC.

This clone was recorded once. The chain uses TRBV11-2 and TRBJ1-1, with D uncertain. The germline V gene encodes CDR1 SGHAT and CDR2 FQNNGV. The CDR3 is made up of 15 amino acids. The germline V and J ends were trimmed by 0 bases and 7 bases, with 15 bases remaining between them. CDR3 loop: CASSLDPTRANEAFF. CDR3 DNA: TGTGCCAGCAGCTTAGATCCTACGCGAGCTAATGAAGCTTTCTTT.

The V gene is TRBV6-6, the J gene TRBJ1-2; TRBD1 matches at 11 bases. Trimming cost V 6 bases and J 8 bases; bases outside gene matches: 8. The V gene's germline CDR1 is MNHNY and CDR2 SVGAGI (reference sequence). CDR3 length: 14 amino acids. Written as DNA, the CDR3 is TGTGCCAGCAGCCAGGGACAGGGGGTCGTCGGCTACACCTTC. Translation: CASSQGQGVVGYTF.

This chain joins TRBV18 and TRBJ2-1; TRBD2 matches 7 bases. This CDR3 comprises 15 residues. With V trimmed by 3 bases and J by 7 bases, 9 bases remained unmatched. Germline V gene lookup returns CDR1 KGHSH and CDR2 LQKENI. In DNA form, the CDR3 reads TGTGCCAGCTCACCCGAGAGGGAGGGCCTAAATGAGCAGTTCTTC. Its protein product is CASSPEREGLNEQFF.

This chain's CDR3 is CASREGRSSGNTIYF. CDR3 DNA sequence: TGTGCCAGCAGGGAGGGACGAAGCTCTGGAAACACCATATATTTT. V and J are TRBV6-5 and TRBJ1-3, with a possible D match to TRBD1 (5 bases). Trimming shortened V by 6 bases and J by 0 bases, and 12 bases separated the two germline ends. The CDR3 is 15 residues long. The germline V gene encodes CDR1 MNHEY and CDR2 SVGAGI.

CDR3 loop: CATRRGRSDTQYF. The CDR3 nucleotides are TGTGCCACTAGGCGGGGGCGGTCAGATACGCAGTATTTT. The chain links TRBV7-9 to TRBJ2-3, with a weak D call TRBD2 (7 bases). Germline assignment: CDR1 SEHNR and CDR2 FQNEAQ (reference sequence). The CDR3 has 13 amino acids. The V and J ends lost 10 bases and 4 bases respectively, with 15 bases between them.

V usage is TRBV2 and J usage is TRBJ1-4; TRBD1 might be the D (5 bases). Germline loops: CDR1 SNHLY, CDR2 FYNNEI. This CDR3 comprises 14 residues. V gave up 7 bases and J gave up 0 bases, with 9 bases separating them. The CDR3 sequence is CASIDRSTNEKLFF. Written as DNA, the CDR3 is TGTGCCAGCATTGACAGATCAACTAATGAAAAACTGTTTTTT. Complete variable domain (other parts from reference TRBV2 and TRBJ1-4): EPEVTQTPSHQVTQMGQEVILRCVPISNHLYFYWYRQILGQKVEFLVSFYNNEISEKSEIFDDQFSVERPDGSNFTLKIRSTKLEDSAMYFCASIDRSTNEKLFFGSGTQLSVL.

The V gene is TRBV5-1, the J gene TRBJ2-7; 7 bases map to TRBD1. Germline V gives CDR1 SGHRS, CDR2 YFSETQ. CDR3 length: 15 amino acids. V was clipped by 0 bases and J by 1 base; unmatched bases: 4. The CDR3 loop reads CASSLEQGVSYEQYF. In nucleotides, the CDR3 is TGCGCCAGCAGCTTGGAGCAGGGGGTTTCCTACGAGCAGTACTTC.

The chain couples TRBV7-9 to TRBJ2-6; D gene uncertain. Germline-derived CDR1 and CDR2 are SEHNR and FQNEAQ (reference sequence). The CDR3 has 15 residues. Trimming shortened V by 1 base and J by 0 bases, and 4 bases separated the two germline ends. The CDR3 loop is CASSLVYSGANVLTF. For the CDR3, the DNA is TGTGCCAGCAGCTTAGTATACTCTGGGGCCAACGTCCTGACTTTC.

CDR3 in amino acids: CASSPGTGVAEQYF. Written as DNA, the CDR3 is TGTGCCAGCTCACCCGGGACAGGGGTGGCCGAGCAGTACTTC. V usage is TRBV18 and J usage is TRBJ2-7; TRBD1 matches 10 bases. Trimming took 3 bases from V and 6 from J; bases not matched to a gene: 5. CDR1 and CDR2 from the germline V gene are KGHSH and LQKENI. The CDR3 is 14 residues long. Variable domain in full (rest from reference TRBV18 and TRBJ2-7): NAGVMQNPRHLVRRRGQEARLRCSPMKGHSHVYWYRQLPEEGLKFMVYLQKENIIDESGMPKERFSAEFPKEGPSILRIQQVVRGDSAAYFCASSPGTGVAEQYFGPGTRLTVT.

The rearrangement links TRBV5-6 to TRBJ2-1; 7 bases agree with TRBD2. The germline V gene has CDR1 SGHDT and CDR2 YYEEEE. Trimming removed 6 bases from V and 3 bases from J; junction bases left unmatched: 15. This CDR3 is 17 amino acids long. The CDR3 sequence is CASNARGRGSFYNEQFF. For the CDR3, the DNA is TGTGCCAGCAACGCAAGGGGTCGCGGGAGTTTCTACAATGAGCAGTTCTTC.

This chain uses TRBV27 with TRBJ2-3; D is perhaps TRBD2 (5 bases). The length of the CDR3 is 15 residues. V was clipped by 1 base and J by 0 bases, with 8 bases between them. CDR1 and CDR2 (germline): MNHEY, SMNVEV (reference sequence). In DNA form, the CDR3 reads TGTGCCAGCAGTTTATTTGCTAGCAGCACAGATACGCAGTATTTT. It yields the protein CASSLFASSTDTQYF.

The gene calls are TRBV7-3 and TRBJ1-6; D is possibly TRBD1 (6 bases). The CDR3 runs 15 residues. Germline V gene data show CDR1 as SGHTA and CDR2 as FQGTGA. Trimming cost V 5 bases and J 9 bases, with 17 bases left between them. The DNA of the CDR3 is TGTGCCAGCAGCGAACAGGGAGGGTCGGCTTCACCCCTCCACTTT. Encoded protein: CASSEQGGSASPLHF.

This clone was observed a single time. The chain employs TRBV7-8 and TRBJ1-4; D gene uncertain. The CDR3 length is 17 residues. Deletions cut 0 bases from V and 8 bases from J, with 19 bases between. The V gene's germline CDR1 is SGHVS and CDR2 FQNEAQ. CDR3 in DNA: TGTGCCAGCAGCTTAGCGGCGGTTGGGAGGGCGGAAGAAAAACTGTTTTTT. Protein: CASSLAAVGRAEEKLFF.

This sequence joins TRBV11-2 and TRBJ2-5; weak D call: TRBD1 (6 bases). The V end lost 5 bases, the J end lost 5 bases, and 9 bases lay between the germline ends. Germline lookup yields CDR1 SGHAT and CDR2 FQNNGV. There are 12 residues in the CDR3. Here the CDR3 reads CASSPGAETQYF. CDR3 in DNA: TGTGCCAGCAGCCCAGGGGCGGAGACCCAGTACTTC.

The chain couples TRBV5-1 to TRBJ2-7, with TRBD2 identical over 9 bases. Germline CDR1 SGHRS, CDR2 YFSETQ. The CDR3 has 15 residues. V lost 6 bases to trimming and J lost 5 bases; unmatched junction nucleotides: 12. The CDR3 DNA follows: TGCGCCAGCAAGTATTCGACTAGCGGCACAAACGAGCAGTACTTC. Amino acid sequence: CASKYSTSGTNEQYF.

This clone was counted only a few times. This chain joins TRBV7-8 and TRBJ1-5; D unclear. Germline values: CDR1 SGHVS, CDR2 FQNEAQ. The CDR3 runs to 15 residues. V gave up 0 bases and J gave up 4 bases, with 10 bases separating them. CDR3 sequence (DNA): TGTGCCAGCAGCTTAGCATTTGCGGAAAATCAGCCCCAGCATTTT. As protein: CASSLAFAENQPQHF.

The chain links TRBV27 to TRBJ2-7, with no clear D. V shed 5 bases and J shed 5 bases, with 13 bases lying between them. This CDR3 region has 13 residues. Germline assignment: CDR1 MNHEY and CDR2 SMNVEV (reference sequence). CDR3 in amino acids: CASSPRGAHEQYF. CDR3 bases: TGTGCCAGCAGTCCCCGAGGAGCGCACGAGCAGTACTTC.

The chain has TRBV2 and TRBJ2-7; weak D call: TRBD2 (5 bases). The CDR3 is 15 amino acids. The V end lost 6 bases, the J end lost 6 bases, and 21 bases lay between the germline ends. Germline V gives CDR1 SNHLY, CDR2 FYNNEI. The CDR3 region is CASSARASFPIEQYF. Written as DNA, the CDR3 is TGTGCCAGCAGCGCGCGGGCTAGCTTCCCGATCGAGCAGTACTTC.

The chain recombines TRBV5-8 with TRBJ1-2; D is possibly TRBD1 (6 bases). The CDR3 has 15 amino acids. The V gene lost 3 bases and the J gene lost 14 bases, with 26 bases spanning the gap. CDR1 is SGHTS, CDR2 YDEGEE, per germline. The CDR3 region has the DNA TGTGCCAGCAGCTGGGGGCCCAGCGGACGTGGCCAGCTAACCTTC. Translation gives CASSWGPSGRGQLTF.

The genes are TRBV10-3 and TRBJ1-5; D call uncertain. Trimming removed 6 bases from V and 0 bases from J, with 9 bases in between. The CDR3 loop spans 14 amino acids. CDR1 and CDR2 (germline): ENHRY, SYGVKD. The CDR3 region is CAISQGDSNQPQHF. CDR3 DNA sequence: TGTGCCATCAGCCAAGGAGATAGCAATCAGCCCCAGCATTTT.